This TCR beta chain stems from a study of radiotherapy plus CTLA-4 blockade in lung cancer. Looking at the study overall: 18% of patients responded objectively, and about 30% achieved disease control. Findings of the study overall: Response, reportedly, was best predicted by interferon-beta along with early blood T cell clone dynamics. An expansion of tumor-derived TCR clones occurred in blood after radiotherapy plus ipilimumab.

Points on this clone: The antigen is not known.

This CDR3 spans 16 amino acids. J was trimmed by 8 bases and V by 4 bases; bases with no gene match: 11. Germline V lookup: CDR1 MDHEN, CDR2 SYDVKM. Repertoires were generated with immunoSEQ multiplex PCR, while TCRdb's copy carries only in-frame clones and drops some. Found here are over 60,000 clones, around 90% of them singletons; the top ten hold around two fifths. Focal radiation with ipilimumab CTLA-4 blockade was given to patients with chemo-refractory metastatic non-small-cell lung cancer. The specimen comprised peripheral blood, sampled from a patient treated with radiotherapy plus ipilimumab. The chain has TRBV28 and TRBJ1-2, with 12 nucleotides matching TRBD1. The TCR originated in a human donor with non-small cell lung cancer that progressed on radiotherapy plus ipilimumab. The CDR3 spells CASSSPGTGGVWGYTF. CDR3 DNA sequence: TGTGCCAGCAGTTCCCCCGGGACAGGGGGCGTCTGGGGCTACACCTTC.